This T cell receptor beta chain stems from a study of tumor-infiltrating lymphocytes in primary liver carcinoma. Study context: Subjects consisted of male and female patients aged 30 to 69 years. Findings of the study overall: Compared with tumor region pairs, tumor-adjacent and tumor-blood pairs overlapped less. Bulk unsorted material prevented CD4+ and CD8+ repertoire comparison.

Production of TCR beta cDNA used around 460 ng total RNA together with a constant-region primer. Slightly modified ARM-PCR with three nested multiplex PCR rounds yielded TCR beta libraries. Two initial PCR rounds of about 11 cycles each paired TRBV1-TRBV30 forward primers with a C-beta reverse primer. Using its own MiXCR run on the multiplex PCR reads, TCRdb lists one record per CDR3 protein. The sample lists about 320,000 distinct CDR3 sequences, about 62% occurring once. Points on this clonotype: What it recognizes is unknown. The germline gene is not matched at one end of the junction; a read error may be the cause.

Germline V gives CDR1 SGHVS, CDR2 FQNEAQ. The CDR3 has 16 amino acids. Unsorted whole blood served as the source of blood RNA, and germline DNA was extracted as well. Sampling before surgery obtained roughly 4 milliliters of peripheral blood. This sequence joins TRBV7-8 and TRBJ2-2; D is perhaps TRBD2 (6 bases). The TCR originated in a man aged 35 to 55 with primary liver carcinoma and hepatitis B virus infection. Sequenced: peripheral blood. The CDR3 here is CASSVAVRGNTGELFF. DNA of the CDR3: TGTGCCAGCAGCGTAGCAGTGCGGGGGAACACCGGGGAGCTGTTTTTT.